Presented here are 20 T cell receptor beta chains from one specimen sequenced in a study of blood T cell repertoires in COVID-19. The assay was immunoSEQ multiplex PCR, and TCRdb's table has in-frame clones only and misses some. The sample includes approximately 130,000 clones, around 79% of them seen just once. The sample comprised peripheral blood. Source of these receptors: a man older than 75 with acute or convalescent COVID-19.

This chain joins TRBV30 and TRBJ2-2; D not certain. The CDR3 runs 12 residues. V lost 3 bases to trimming and J lost 8 bases, with 10 bases between them. Germline V lookup: CDR1 GTSNPN, CDR2 SVGIG (reference sequence). CDR3 protein: CAWRALPGELFF. The CDR3 DNA is TGTGCCTGGAGGGCCCTCCCGGGGGAGCTGTTTTTT.

The chain carries TRBV11-2 and TRBJ2-7; D might be TRBD2 (5 bases). Between the trimmed V and J ends, which lost 1 base and 7 bases, there was a span of 11 bases. This CDR3 is 13 amino acids long. Germline values: CDR1 SGHAT, CDR2 FQNNGV. The CDR3 nucleotides are TGTGCCAGCAGCTTAGGGATGAGGGAGGAGCAGTACTTC. Its protein product is CASSLGMREEQYF.

This clone was detected once. The chain carries TRBV25-1 and TRBJ2-1, with 8 bases lining up with TRBD2. This CDR3 is 17 amino acids long. Germline CDR1 is MGHDK and CDR2 is SYGVNS. V gave up 4 bases and J gave up 7 bases; unmatched junction bases: 15. The CDR3 spells CASSAATGTRGSNEQFF. DNA for the CDR3: TGTGCCAGCAGTGCAGCGACCGGGACTAGAGGCTCTAATGAGCAGTTCTTC.

The V gene is TRBV2, the J gene TRBJ1-2; possibly TRBD1 for D (6 bases). V lost 5 bases and J lost 4, with 11 bases in between. CDR1 SNHLY and CDR2 FYNNEI come from the germline V gene. The CDR3 totals 13 residues. CDR3 coding DNA: TGTGCCAGCAGTCTGACAGGAACCTATGGCTACACCTTC. As protein: CASSLTGTYGYTF.

This chain uses TRBV7-8 with TRBJ2-6; D uncertain. Per the germline V gene, CDR1 is SGHVS and CDR2 is FQNEAQ. The ends were cut back, 1 base at V and 4 bases at J, with 8 bases in the middle. This CDR3 spans 15 amino acids. The CDR3 nucleotides read TGTGCCAGCAGCTTAGGAGTATCCGGGGCCAACGTCCTGACTTTC. Amino acid sequence: CASSLGVSGANVLTF.

This clone showed up just once. V is TRBV28 and J is TRBJ2-5; possible D gene TRBD1, 6 bases. This CDR3 has 13 amino acids. V lost 5 bases, J lost 4 bases, and 11 bases lay in between. Germline CDR1 MDHEN, CDR2 SYDVKM. For the CDR3, the DNA is TGTGCCAGCAGTCAACAGGGTCGAGAGACCCAGTACTTC. Translating gives CASSQQGRETQYF.

This chain links TRBV19 with TRBJ1-4, with 9 bases aligning to TRBD1. The CDR3 contains 15 residues. V lost 3 bases to trimming and J lost 8 bases; unmatched junction nucleotides: 7. Germline assignment: CDR1 LNHDA and CDR2 SQIVND (reference sequence). CDR3 protein: CASSISDRGAEKLFF. DNA of the CDR3: TGTGCCAGTAGTATTTCGGACAGGGGCGCCGAAAAACTGTTTTTT.

Remarks on this clone: Its ends do not fully match the called genes, so a read error is possible. This chain uses TRBV2 with TRBJ2-7; D unclear. The CDR3 sequence is 14 residues long. Germline loops: CDR1 SNHLY, CDR2 FYNNEI. Written as DNA, the CDR3 is TGTGCCAGCAGTGAAAGCCATGTTTTATCTCCCATTTTTTTC. It is translated as CASSESHVLSPIFF.

V and J are TRBV9 and TRBJ1-1, with D possibly TRBD1 on 6 matching bases. Trimming stripped 2 bases from V and 7 bases from J, with 12 bases between. CDR3 length: 13 residues. The germline V gene encodes CDR1 SGDLS and CDR2 YYNGEE. The CDR3 region has the DNA TGTGCCAGCAGCGTCCGAGAAGGGGGTGAAGCTTTCTTT. Translation gives CASSVREGGEAFF. The whole variable domain, remainder taken from reference TRBV9 and TRBJ1-1, is DSGVTQTPKHLITATGQRVTLRCSPRSGDLSVYWYQQSLDQGLQFLIQYYNGEERAKGNILERFSAQQFPDLHSELNLSSLELGDSALYFCASSVREGGEAFFGQGTRLTVV.

The CDR3 reads CASSLNGATEAFF. CDR3 bases: TGTGCCAGCAGCTTAAATGGGGCGACTGAAGCTTTCTTT. The rearrangement uses TRBV7-2 and TRBJ1-1, with D perhaps matching TRBD1 (5 bases). The length of the CDR3 is 13 residues. V was shortened by 2 bases and J by 5 bases, with 9 bases between the two germline ends. Looked up from germline, CDR1 is SGHTA and CDR2 is FQGNSA.

The sample holds many counts of this clone. This chain links TRBV4-2 with TRBJ2-1; 14 bases fit TRBD2. With 6 bases clipped from V and 4 bases from J, the junction kept 11 bases outside the gene matches. Germline V gene lookup returns CDR1 LGHNA and CDR2 YNFKEQ. The CDR3 runs to 18 residues. The CDR3 bases are TGTGCCAGCAGTCTCCTCCCGGGACTAGCGGGGGAATACAATGAGCAGTTCTTC. It specifies CASSLLPGLAGEYNEQFF.

The chain uses TRBV7-9 and TRBJ2-1, with 15 nucleotides matching TRBD2. The CDR3 has 15 amino acids. The germline CDR1 and CDR2 sequences are SEHNR and FQNEAQ (reference sequence). Trimming took 5 bases from V and 8 from J; bases not matched to a gene: 4. CDR3 in amino acids: CASSRTSGGAHEQFF. DNA for the CDR3: TGTGCCAGCAGCCGGACTAGCGGGGGGGCCCATGAGCAGTTCTTC.

The chain combines TRBV4-3 with TRBJ2-3, with D perhaps TRBD1 (6 bases). The CDR3 runs 17 residues. Germline V gene sequence: CDR1 LGHNA, CDR2 YSLEER. Trimming left V 2 bases short and J 0 bases short, with 15 bases between. The CDR3, as DNA: TGCGCCAGCAGCCAAAACCACCGGGACACGAGCACAGATACGCAGTATTTT. It yields the protein CASSQNHRDTSTDTQYF.

The V and J genes are TRBV18 and TRBJ1-1, with a possible D match to TRBD1 (6 bases). CDR3 length: 15 amino acids. The germline V and J ends were trimmed by 6 bases and 0 bases, with 14 bases remaining between them. Germline loops: CDR1 KGHSH, CDR2 LQKENI. The CDR3 sequence is CASSRRDTLNTEAFF. The CDR3 coding sequence is TGTGCCAGCTCCCGCCGGGACACCTTGAACACTGAAGCTTTCTTT.

The genes are TRBV10-3 and TRBJ1-2, with unresolved D. CDR1 is ENHRY and CDR2 is SYGVKD in the germline V gene. This CDR3 region has 12 residues. The germline V and J ends were trimmed by 6 bases and 7 bases, with 12 bases remaining between them. The CDR3, as DNA: TGTGCCATCAGGAAGGGTAGCGGTGGCTACACCTTC. Its translation is CAIRKGSGGYTF.

This chain links TRBV7-2 with TRBJ1-1, with a tentative D call TRBD1 (5 bases). The CDR3 loop spans 16 amino acids. Germline CDR1 and CDR2: SGHTA and FQGNSA. V was cut by 2 bases and J by 1 base, with 14 bases left in between. CDR3 nucleotides: TGTGCCAGCAGCTTAAATGGTGAGACAGCGAACACTGAAGCTTTCTTT. Translation gives CASSLNGETANTEAFF.

The V and J genes are TRBV5-6 and TRBJ1-4; D is perhaps TRBD1 (6 bases). The CDR3 runs to 17 residues. CDR1 is SGHDT and CDR2 is YYEEEE in the germline V gene. V dropped 0 bases and J dropped 0 bases, with 12 bases sitting between them. CDR3 bases: TGTGCCAGCAGCTTGGCCCGTCGGACAGCAACTAATGAAAAACTGTTTTTT. It specifies CASSLARRTATNEKLFF.

The genes are TRBV5-6 and TRBJ2-1; TRBD1 agrees at 10 bases. J was trimmed by 0 bases and V by 7 bases; bases with no gene match: 13. Germline loops: CDR1 SGHDT, CDR2 YYEEEE. The CDR3 contains 18 residues. The DNA of the CDR3 is TGTGCCAGCGTCTTGGGACAGGGGTCTTTTATCTCCTACAATGAGCAGTTCTTC. It specifies CASVLGQGSFISYNEQFF.

This clone was picked up a small number of times. This sample includes further DNA sequences coding for the same CDR3. The chain recombines TRBV5-4 with TRBJ2-7; 9 nucleotides agree with TRBD1. The CDR3 spans 15 residues. CDR1 SGHNT and CDR2 YYREEE come from the germline V gene (reference sequence). V lost 2 bases to trimming and J lost 0 bases; unmatched junction nucleotides: 3. The CDR3 reads CASSLGQGSSYEQYF. CDR3 nucleotides: TGTGCCAGCAGCTTAGGACAGGGGAGCTCCTACGAGCAGTACTTC.

This clone appeared many times. The chain links TRBV5-1 to TRBJ2-3, with D possibly being TRBD2 (6 bases). The CDR3 contains 16 residues. Germline loops: CDR1 SGHRS, CDR2 YFSETQ. V lost 5 bases to trimming and J lost 4 bases, with 20 bases between them. In DNA, the CDR3 is TGCGCCAGCAGTCGGGGGACGGGGGAGCCGGCAGATACGCAGTATTTT. As protein: CASSRGTGEPADTQYF.